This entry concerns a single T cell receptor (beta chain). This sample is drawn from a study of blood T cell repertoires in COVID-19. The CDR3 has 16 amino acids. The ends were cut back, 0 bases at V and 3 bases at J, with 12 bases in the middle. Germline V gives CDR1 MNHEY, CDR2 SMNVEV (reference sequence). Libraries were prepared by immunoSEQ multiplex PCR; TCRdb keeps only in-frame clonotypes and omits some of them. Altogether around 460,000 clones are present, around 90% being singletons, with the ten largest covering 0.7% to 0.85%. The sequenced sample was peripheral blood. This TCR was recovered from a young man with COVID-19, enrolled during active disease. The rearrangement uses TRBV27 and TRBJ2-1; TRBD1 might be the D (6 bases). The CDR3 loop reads CASSLSGAYFYNEQFF. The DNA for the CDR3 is TGTGCCAGCAGTTTATCGGGGGCCTACTTCTACAATGAGCAGTTCTTC.